This entry describes one T cell receptor (beta chain). Its antigen is undetermined. This record comes from a study of cytotoxic CD8 clonotypes in ibrutinib-treated CLL. The study, taken as a whole, reports: Baseline clonality exceeded age-matched healthy donors and tracked circulating CD8+ T-cell counts. The clonality rise at ibrutinib response reflected private clonotype expansion.

Profiling relied on immunoSEQ multiplex PCR, and the TCRdb table lists in-frame clones only, not all of them. The table records about 140,000 clones, around 81% of them present only once. The CDR3 extends over 13 amino acids. Trimming cost V 9 bases and J 4 bases; bases outside gene matches: 6. CDR1 is MNHGY and CDR2 is SAAAGT in the germline V gene. Sequencing was performed on PBMCs, taken after 36 months of ibrutinib treatment. The V and J genes are TRBV6-8 and TRBJ2-7; 10 bases align to TRBD2. The TCR was taken from a human donor with chronic lymphocytic leukemia. Here the CDR3 DNA reads TGTGCCAGACCTAGCGGGAGTGATTACGAGCAGTACTTC. Protein: CARPSGSDYEQYF.